The clone carrying this T cell receptor (beta chain) was found many times. Its matching antigen is unknown. This sample is drawn from a study of regulatory T cells in long-lasting Graves disease. General study points: Persistent patients had more shared public clonotypes (around 2,700) than new patients (about 880). Few sampled subjects may have lowered accuracy.

Time point given: newly diagnosed GD, antithyroid drugs for less than 3 months. The TCR library was made from RNA that had been extracted from PBMCs in TRIzol. The CDR3 spans 12 residues. Germline values: CDR1 GTSNPN, CDR2 SVGIG (reference sequence). V shed 2 bases and J shed 4 bases, with 8 bases lying between them. To make TCR beta libraries, researchers used iRepertoire HTBI primers and Arm-PCR of CDR3 regions. TCRdb processed the multiplex PCR reads anew with MiXCR; each CDR3 protein has one entry. The sample contains some 460,000 distinct CDR3 sequences, around 15% of which appear only once. This same sample was also part of a study on T cells in Graves' hyperthyroidism and ophthalmopathy. That work contributes: HTBI primers were used for first-round RT-PCR of the TCR CDR3. Most expanded thyroid clonotypes above 0.001 recurred in blood.

The clonotype was recovered from a man in his forties or fifties with Graves disease. This chain joins TRBV30 and TRBJ1-1, with D perhaps matching TRBD1 (5 bases). The input for sequencing was peripheral blood mononuclear cells (PBMCs), taken at new diagnosis, from a patient treated with antithyroid drugs. In DNA, the CDR3 is TGTGCCTGGAGTAGCGGGGGCACTGAAGCTTTCTTT. Encoded protein: CAWSSGGTEAFF.